Below are 20 T cell receptor beta chains sequenced from a single sample in a study of neurological immune-mediated disorders. Via MiXCR, TCRdb re-called the 5' RACE reads, giving one row per CDR3 protein. The data contain tens of thousands of distinct CDR3 sequences, 4% to 5.5% of them singletons. Sequencing was performed on CD4+ T cells from blood. Source of these receptors: a man aged 18 to 29 in good health.

This clonotype has a count of ten or more. V and J are TRBV20-1 and TRBJ1-6, with TRBD1 as a possible D gene (5 bases). From germline, CDR1 is DFQATT and CDR2 SNEGSKA (reference sequence). Trimming removed 3 bases from V and 7 bases from J, with 13 bases in between. The CDR3 loop spans 14 amino acids. The DNA of the CDR3 is TGCAGTGCTAGGGTCAGGGCCGGAAATTCACCCCTCCACTTT. Translation: CSARVRAGNSPLHF.

The chain couples TRBV7-6 to TRBJ1-1; 7 bases map to TRBD1. V gave up 5 bases and J gave up 6 bases; unmatched junction bases: 9. Per the germline V gene, CDR1 is SGHVS and CDR2 is FNYEAQ. This CDR3 contains 14 residues. The CDR3 is CASSLPQGSAEAFF. CDR3 coding DNA: TGTGCCAGCAGCCTCCCACAGGGGAGCGCTGAAGCTTTCTTT.

This clonotype was picked up many times. The chain carries TRBV12-3 or TRBV12-4 and TRBJ1-2; TRBD1 might be the D (6 bases). The CDR3 runs 14 residues. Trimming removed 6 bases from V and 0 bases from J, with 11 bases in between. The CDR3 loop reads CASRDTGTNYGYTF. CDR3 sequence (DNA): TGTGCCAGCAGAGATACAGGGACTAACTATGGCTACACCTTC.

This clonotype was seen at least ten times. CDR3 sequence reads: CASSPHRGRGSEEQYF. CDR3 nucleotide sequence: TGTGCCAGCAGCCCGCACAGGGGGCGCGGATCGGAAGAGCAGTACTTC. The chain recombines TRBV27 with TRBJ2-7, with 9 bases that match TRBD1. Per germline, CDR1 MNHEY and CDR2 SMNVEV (reference sequence). Germline trimming cut 6 bases from V and 7 bases from J; bases unmatched to any gene: 16. This CDR3 has 16 residues.

This clonotype was seen ten or more times. The gene calls are TRBV7-8 and TRBJ1-1; D unresolved. Germline V gives CDR1 SGHVS, CDR2 FQNEAQ. Between the trimmed V and J ends, which lost 5 bases and 4 bases, there was a span of 11 bases. CDR3 length equals 13 residues. The CDR3 region is CASSPDSGTEAFF. In nucleotides, the CDR3 is TGTGCCAGCAGCCCAGACTCGGGCACTGAAGCTTTCTTT.

This clonotype has at least ten counts. V and J are TRBV4-1 and TRBJ2-5; 9 bases are a match to TRBD2. The CDR3 sequence is 15 residues long. Germline V CDR1 and CDR2: MGHRA, YSYEKL. V shed 2 bases, J shed 5 bases, and the junction held 6 bases outside the gene matches. CDR3 sequence reads: CASSQLTSGGETQYF. In DNA, the CDR3 is TGCGCCAGCAGCCAACTGACTAGCGGTGGGGAGACCCAGTACTTC.

This chain uses TRBV2 with TRBJ2-5; 7 bases map to TRBD2. After removal of 2 bases from V and 6 bases from J, the junction contained 6 bases not matched to a gene. The CDR3 extends over 14 amino acids. CDR1 is SNHLY, CDR2 FYNNEI, per germline. The CDR3 coding sequence is TGTGCCAGCAGTGAAAATAAAGCGGGACAGACCCAGTACTTC. Protein product: CASSENKAGQTQYF. The whole variable domain, remainder taken from reference TRBV2 and TRBJ2-5, is EPEVTQTPSHQVTQMGQEVILRCVPISNHLYFYWYRQILGQKVEFLVSFYNNEISEKSEIFDDQFSVERPDGSNFTLKIRSTKLEDSAMYFCASSENKAGQTQYFGPGTRLLVL.

This clonotype was counted ten times or more. The chain carries TRBV12-3 or TRBV12-4 and TRBJ1-6, with a weak D call TRBD1 (5 bases). This CDR3 contains 14 residues. The germline V and J ends were trimmed by 6 bases and 4 bases, with 10 bases remaining between them. The DNA of the CDR3 is TGTGCCAGCAGCCTCAGGGAGTATAATTCACCCCTCCACTTT. As protein: CASSLREYNSPLHF.

This clonotype was observed at least ten times. The chain joins TRBV12-3 or TRBV12-4 to TRBJ2-4, with D perhaps TRBD1 (6 bases). This CDR3 spans 14 amino acids. V was pared by 7 bases and J by 2 bases, with 12 bases between. In DNA form, the CDR3 reads TGTGCCAGCACCCTTACAGGGACCAAAAACATTCAGTACTTC. Encoded protein: CASTLTGTKNIQYF.

This clonotype was detected ten times or more. The chain carries TRBV5-1 and TRBJ1-2; possible D gene TRBD1, 5 bases. Germline V lookup: CDR1 SGHRS, CDR2 YFSETQ. The CDR3 runs to 18 residues. The V end lost 0 bases, the J end lost 4 bases, and 22 bases lay between the germline ends. CDR3 nucleotides: TGCGCCAGCAGCTTGGGTAGCGGGACGCCACAACGGACCTATGGCTACACCTTC. Translated: CASSLGSGTPQRTYGYTF.

For this clonotype: The junction shows a germline mismatch at one end, possibly a read error. The chain is built from TRBV2 and TRBJ2-1; D remains unclear. CDR3 size: 13 residues. Per the germline V gene, CDR1 is SNHLY and CDR2 is FYNNEI. CDR3 loop: CASSEVGYNEKFF. In nucleotides, the CDR3 is TGTGCCAGCAGTGAGGTCGGATACAATGAGAAGTTCTTC.

This chain connects TRBV3-1 to TRBJ1-1; D not certain. Trimming cost V 0 bases and J 6 bases, with 11 bases left between them. Germline V CDR1 and CDR2: LGHDT, YNNKEL (reference sequence). This CDR3 comprises 14 residues. Here the CDR3 reads CASSQEPGLSEAFF. For the CDR3, the DNA is TGTGCCAGCAGCCAAGAGCCCGGGCTCTCTGAAGCTTTCTTT.

This clonotype was found many times. The genes are TRBV20-1 and TRBJ2-5; 11 nucleotides line up with TRBD2. Per the germline V gene, CDR1 is DFQATT and CDR2 is SNEGSKA (reference sequence). This CDR3 region has 15 residues. After removal of 4 bases from V and 1 base from J, the junction contained 5 bases not matched to a gene. CDR3 DNA: TGCAGTGCTACCTCTAGCGGGGGGTTCCAAGAGACCCAGTACTTC. This gives the protein CSATSSGGFQETQYF.

In its sample, this clonotype is medium-sized. V usage is TRBV20-1 and J usage is TRBJ1-1; TRBD1 matches at 8 bases. The CDR3 consists of 13 residues. Germline V gene lookup returns CDR1 DFQATT and CDR2 SNEGSKA (reference sequence). The junction had 5 bases not matched to a gene; V was cut back by 6 bases and J by 2 bases. The CDR3 bases are TGCAGTGCAAATACAGGGGGAAACACTGAAGCTTTCTTT. Translation: CSANTGGNTEAFF.

This clonotype has a count of ten or more. The CDR3 sequence is CSAPPHRGQETQYF. The CDR3 DNA reads as TGCAGTGCCCCCCCCCACAGGGGGCAAGAGACCCAGTACTTC. The chain uses TRBV20-1 and TRBJ2-5; 8 bases agree with TRBD1. V shed 6 bases and J 2 bases; nucleotides not matched to a gene: 8. Germline CDR1 DFQATT, CDR2 SNEGSKA (reference sequence). CDR3 size: 14 residues.

This clonotype occurred many times. This chain connects TRBV6-2 or TRBV6-3 to TRBJ2-7; 7 bases fit TRBD2. CDR1 and CDR2 (germline): MNHEY, SVGEGT. With V trimmed by 2 bases and J by 6 bases, 1 base remained unmatched. The CDR3 runs 12 residues. The CDR3 reads CASSYQRGEQYF. The CDR3 region has the DNA TGTGCCAGCAGTTACCAGCGGGGCGAGCAGTACTTC.

This clonotype has ten or more counts. The chain couples TRBV24-1 to TRBJ2-7; 10 bases map to TRBD2. The germline V gene encodes CDR1 KGHDR and CDR2 SFDVKD. Trimming removed 7 bases from V and 0 bases from J; junction bases left unmatched: 5. The CDR3 is 15 residues long. The chain's CDR3 is CATSVAGGSSYEQYF. CDR3 coding DNA: TGTGCCACCAGCGTAGCGGGGGGCAGCTCCTACGAGCAGTACTTC.

This clonotype was found many times. This rearrangement joins TRBV5-1 to TRBJ2-2, with 9 nucleotides matching TRBD1. V gave up 4 bases and J gave up 4 bases; unmatched junction bases: 11. The length of the CDR3 is 17 residues. Germline-derived CDR1 and CDR2 are SGHRS and YFSETQ. The CDR3 protein is CASSAQPGQGSTGELFF. CDR3 sequence (DNA): TGCGCCAGCAGCGCACAACCGGGACAGGGATCCACCGGGGAGCTGTTTTTT. Using reference TRBV5-1 and TRBJ2-2 for the parts outside the CDR3, the full variable domain is KAGVTQTPRYLIKTRGQQVTLSCSPISGHRSVSWYQQTPGQGLQFLFEYFSETQRNKGNFPGRFSGRQFSNSRSEMNVSTLELGDSALYLCASSAQPGQGSTGELFFGEGSRLTVL.

This clonotype was seen only a few times. In nucleotides, the CDR3 is TGTGCCAGCAGCTTAAGTGGGGGACAGGGCCGGGGCGAGCAGTACTTC. Translating it yields CASSLSGGQGRGEQYF. J is TRBJ2-7 and V is TRBV7-3, with 9 bases aligning to TRBD1. The CDR3 contains 16 residues. The junction had 10 bases not matched to a gene; V was cut back by 1 base and J by 6 bases. The germline CDR1 and CDR2 sequences are SGHTA and FQGTGA.

This clonotype has a count of ten or more. This sequence joins TRBV10-3 and TRBJ1-2; D is unclear. V lost 4 bases and J 2 bases, leaving 5 bases between the germline ends. The CDR3 is made up of 12 amino acids. CDR1 is ENHRY and CDR2 is SYGVKD in the germline V gene. CDR3 protein: CAISAGNYGYTF. CDR3 bases: TGTGCCATCAGTGCGGGGAACTATGGCTACACCTTC.